Each of the 18 T cell receptor beta chains below was sequenced from the same sample in a study of identical twins. TCRdb recomputed calls from the 5' RACE reads with MiXCR, one row per CDR3 protein. The profile shows 400,000 to 500,000 distinct CDR3 sequences, roughly an eighth of them singletons. The same sample was also studied in work on yellow fever vaccine responses in identical twins.

The sequencing input was CD4+ T cells sorted from blood. Source of these receptors: a woman aged 18-35 years in good health.

This sequence joins TRBV28 and TRBJ2-6; D not certain. This CDR3 comprises 15 residues. The ends were cut back, 6 bases at V and 0 bases at J, with 9 bases in the middle. CDR1 and CDR2 (germline): MDHEN, SYDVKM. The CDR3 region is CASRLHPSGANVLTF. The CDR3 coding sequence is TGTGCCAGCAGATTGCATCCCTCTGGGGCCAACGTCCTGACTTTC.

The chain is built from TRBV30 and TRBJ1-1; TRBD1 agrees at 8 bases. The germline V gene encodes CDR1 GTSNPN and CDR2 SVGIG (reference sequence). With 1 base clipped from V and 7 bases from J, the junction kept 5 bases outside the gene matches. The CDR3 extends over 13 amino acids. CDR3 sequence: CAWSASGGNEAFF. Here the CDR3 DNA reads TGTGCCTGGAGTGCATCAGGGGGCAATGAAGCTTTCTTT.

This clonotype was observed many times. The chain employs TRBV7-2 and TRBJ2-1, with D perhaps TRBD2 (6 bases). Per the germline V gene, CDR1 is SGHTA and CDR2 is FQGNSA. The CDR3 length is 17 residues. V was trimmed by 6 bases and J by 3 bases, leaving 21 bases between them. This CDR3 is CASRDLLAPINYNEQFF. In DNA, the CDR3 is TGTGCCAGCAGAGATCTACTAGCTCCCATTAACTACAATGAGCAGTTCTTC. The full variable domain, rest sourced from reference TRBV7-2 and TRBJ2-1, is GAGVSQSPSNKVTEKGKDVELRCDPISGHTALYWYRQSLGQGLEFLIYFQGNSAPDKSGLPSDRFSAERTGGSVSTLTIQRTQQEDSAVYLCASRDLLAPINYNEQFFGPGTRLTVL.

This clonotype has more than one count but fewer than ten. V gene TRBV3-1 combines with J gene TRBJ2-1; 9 bases match TRBD1. CDR3 length: 16 amino acids. The V gene's germline CDR1 is LGHDT and CDR2 YNNKEL (reference sequence). V shed 2 bases and J 7 bases; nucleotides not matched to a gene: 9. CDR3 nucleotide sequence: TGTGCCAGCAGCCAAATCCCGGGACAGGGACGGAATGAGCAGTTCTTC. This gives the protein CASSQIPGQGRNEQFF.

The gene calls are TRBV28 and TRBJ2-7; D possibly corresponds to TRBD1 (6 bases). Trimming pared 2 bases from V and 2 bases from J, leaving 10 bases between. This CDR3 contains 14 residues. Per germline, CDR1 MDHEN and CDR2 SYDVKM. DNA for the CDR3: TGTGCCAGCAGTTTAATCAGGGGAGCCTACGAGCAGTACTTC. This sequence encodes CASSLIRGAYEQYF.

The chain couples TRBV9 to TRBJ1-1; D is uncertain. Germline V CDR1 and CDR2: SGDLS, YYNGEE. CDR3 length equals 13 residues. The V gene lost 0 bases and the J gene lost 1 base, with 4 bases spanning the gap. CDR3 residues: CASSVAANTEAFF. In nucleotides, the CDR3 is TGTGCCAGCAGCGTAGCTGCGAACACTGAAGCTTTCTTT.

This clonotype came up a few times. This chain connects TRBV20-1 to TRBJ2-5, with D perhaps matching TRBD1 (6 bases). CDR1 DFQATT and CDR2 SNEGSKA come from the germline V gene (reference sequence). The V end lost 3 bases, the J end lost 1 base, and 9 bases lay between the germline ends. The CDR3 consists of 13 residues. The CDR3 sequence: CSASVQGQETQYF. CDR3 coding DNA: TGCAGTGCTAGTGTACAGGGCCAAGAGACCCAGTACTTC.

The V and J genes are TRBV7-2 and TRBJ2-5, with D possibly TRBD2 on 6 matching bases. With 5 bases removed from V and 9 bases from J, the gap between germline ends came to 22 bases. CDR1 is SGHTA and CDR2 is FQGNSA in the germline V gene. This CDR3 region has 15 residues. The CDR3 spells CASSRGGSGGVAQYF. The CDR3 DNA follows: TGTGCCAGCAGCCGTGGTGGGAGCGGAGGGGTGGCCCAGTACTTC.

The CDR3 sequence is CASSERATTNSPLHF. The CDR3, as DNA: TGTGCCAGCAGTGAAAGGGCCACAACTAATTCACCCCTCCACTTT. The chain links TRBV6-1 to TRBJ1-6; unclear D gene. V was pared by 2 bases and J by 6 bases, with 11 bases between. The germline gives CDR1 MNHNS, CDR2 SASEGT. This CDR3 has 15 residues.

Here the CDR3 DNA reads TGTGCCATCAGTGACATGAGCTCCTACAATGAGCAGTTCTTC. This sequence encodes CAISDMSSYNEQFF. The chain couples TRBV10-3 to TRBJ2-1; D not resolved. This CDR3 is 14 amino acids long. The germline gives CDR1 ENHRY, CDR2 SYGVKD. V lost 3 bases to trimming and J lost 0 bases, with 6 bases between them.

The chain combines TRBV3-1 with TRBJ2-7; 11 bases map to TRBD2. The junction had 6 bases not matched to a gene; V was cut back by 5 bases and J by 3 bases. The CDR3 sequence is 15 residues long. The germline V gene has CDR1 LGHDT and CDR2 YNNKEL (reference sequence). CDR3 region: CASSSTSGGNYEQYF. The DNA of the CDR3 is TGTGCCAGCAGCTCAACTAGCGGGGGAAACTACGAGCAGTACTTC.

In this sample, this clonotype turned up a few times. The chain is built from TRBV20-1 and TRBJ2-7; 7 bases map to TRBD1. The germline CDR1 and CDR2 sequences are DFQATT and SNEGSKA (reference sequence). The CDR3 runs to 14 residues. Trimming at V came to 2 bases and at J to 0 bases, leaving 4 bases not matched to a gene. CDR3 coding DNA: TGCAGTGCTAGACACCGGGACAGCTCCTACGAGCAGTACTTC. This gives the protein CSARHRDSSYEQYF.

This clonotype was recorded a few times. J is TRBJ2-5 and V is TRBV5-1; D not certain. Between the trimmed V and J ends, which lost 0 bases and 1 base, there was a span of 10 bases. This CDR3 spans 15 amino acids. The V gene's germline CDR1 is SGHRS and CDR2 YFSETQ. The CDR3 here is CASSLGQISQETQYF. The CDR3, as DNA: TGCGCCAGCAGCTTGGGTCAGATTTCCCAAGAGACCCAGTACTTC.

The chain employs TRBV2 and TRBJ1-1; D unresolved. The CDR3 runs to 12 residues. Germline CDR1 SNHLY, CDR2 FYNNEI. Trimming cost V 7 bases and J 8 bases, with 14 bases left between them. CDR3 residues: CASKDMSPEAFF. The CDR3 coding sequence is TGTGCCAGCAAAGATATGTCCCCAGAAGCTTTCTTT.

This clonotype was observed a handful of times. The chain has TRBV20-1 and TRBJ2-2, with no clear D. This CDR3 has 12 amino acids. V shed 6 bases and J shed 5 bases, with 10 bases lying between them. Germline values: CDR1 DFQATT, CDR2 SNEGSKA (reference sequence). This CDR3 reads CSAAGKTGELFF. The DNA for the CDR3 is TGCAGTGCCGCTGGGAAGACCGGGGAGCTGTTTTTT.

V and J are TRBV20-1 and TRBJ2-5; possibly TRBD2 for D (7 bases). Germline V gene sequence: CDR1 DFQATT, CDR2 SNEGSKA (reference sequence). The germline V and J ends were trimmed by 2 bases and 4 bases, with 17 bases remaining between them. This CDR3 has 15 amino acids. The CDR3 is CSARHFRGAGETQYF. As DNA, the CDR3 is TGCAGTGCTAGACACTTTCGGGGGGCCGGAGAGACCCAGTACTTC.

A few counts support this clonotype. This chain joins TRBV5-1 and TRBJ1-5, with D possibly matching TRBD1 (5 bases). Germline assignment: CDR1 SGHRS and CDR2 YFSETQ. The CDR3 runs to 15 residues. V gave up 6 bases and J gave up 7 bases, with 20 bases separating them. As DNA, the CDR3 is TGCGCCAGCACATTTGTGCAGGGTTTGAGGCAGCCCCAGCATTTT. Protein sequence: CASTFVQGLRQPQHF. The whole variable domain, filled in from reference TRBV5-1 and TRBJ1-5, reads KAGVTQTPRYLIKTRGQQVTLSCSPISGHRSVSWYQQTPGQGLQFLFEYFSETQRNKGNFPGRFSGRQFSNSRSEMNVSTLELGDSALYLCASTFVQGLRQPQHFGDGTRLSIL.

This clonotype was seen repeatedly, ten times or more. The chain is built from TRBV7-2 and TRBJ2-5; TRBD2 aligns across 11 bases. CDR3 length: 17 amino acids. The germline V gene encodes CDR1 SGHTA and CDR2 FQGNSA. V shed 1 base and J 4 bases; nucleotides not matched to a gene: 8. Here the CDR3 reads CASSLVPTSGSRETQYF. The CDR3 DNA is TGTGCCAGCAGCTTAGTCCCTACTAGCGGGAGTCGAGAGACCCAGTACTTC.